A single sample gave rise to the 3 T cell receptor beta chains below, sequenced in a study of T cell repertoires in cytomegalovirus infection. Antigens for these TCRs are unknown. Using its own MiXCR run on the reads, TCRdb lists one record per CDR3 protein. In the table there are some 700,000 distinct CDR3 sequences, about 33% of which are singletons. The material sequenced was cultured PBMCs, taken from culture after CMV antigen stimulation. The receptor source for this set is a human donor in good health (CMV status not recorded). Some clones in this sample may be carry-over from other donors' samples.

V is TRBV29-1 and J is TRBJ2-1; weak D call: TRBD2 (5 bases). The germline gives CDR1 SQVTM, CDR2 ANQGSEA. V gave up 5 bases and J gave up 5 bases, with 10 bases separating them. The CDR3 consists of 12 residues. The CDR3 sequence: CSVKSGNNEQFF. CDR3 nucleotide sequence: TGCAGCGTTAAGAGCGGAAACAATGAGCAGTTCTTC.

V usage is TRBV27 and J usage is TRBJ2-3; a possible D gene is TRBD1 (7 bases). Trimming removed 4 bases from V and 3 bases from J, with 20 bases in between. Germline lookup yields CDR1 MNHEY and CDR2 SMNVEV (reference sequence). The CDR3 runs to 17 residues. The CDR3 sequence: CASSSRRQGLGTDTQYF. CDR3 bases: TGTGCCAGCAGTTCCCGTAGACAGGGACTGGGGACAGATACGCAGTATTTT.

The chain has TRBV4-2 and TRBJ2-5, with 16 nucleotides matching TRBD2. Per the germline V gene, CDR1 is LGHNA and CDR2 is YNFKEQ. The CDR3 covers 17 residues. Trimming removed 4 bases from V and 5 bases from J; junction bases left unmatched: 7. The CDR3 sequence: CASSPGTSGGAEETQYF. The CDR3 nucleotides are TGTGCCAGCAGCCCAGGGACTAGCGGGGGGGCGGAGGAGACCCAGTACTTC.